Detailed here is one T cell receptor beta chain. Its target is unknown. This sample was taken from a study of Ad26.COV2.S vaccination and SARS-CoV-2 variants. As to treatment: about 20 received Ad26.COV2.S at low or high dose, single or two shots; roughly five received placebo; per-sample allocation not given. The study sampled participants on day 63 after the first vaccine or placebo injection. The data were produced by immunoSEQ multiplex PCR, yet TCRdb's version contains in-frame clones alone and is incomplete. The sample holds around 340,000 clones, around 89% seen once. CDR3 length: 15 residues. CDR1 is SGDLS, CDR2 YYNGEE, per germline. V was cut by 3 bases and J by 3 bases, with 15 bases left in between. Findings and caveats of the study: In TCR breadth and depth analyses, total T cell responses may have been underestimated.

Sample: peripheral blood, taken in a trial of Ad26.COV2.S vaccine versus placebo. The source of this sequence is a person between 18 and 65 years old who received the Ad26.COV2.S COVID-19 vaccine or a placebo. This sequence joins TRBV9 and TRBJ1-2; D remains unclear. The CDR3 spells CASSATYATDYGYTF. Here the CDR3 DNA reads TGTGCCAGCAGCGCCACGTATGCGACGGACTATGGCTACACCTTC. Using reference TRBV9 and TRBJ1-2 for the parts outside the CDR3, the full variable domain is DSGVTQTPKHLITATGQRVTLRCSPRSGDLSVYWYQQSLDQGLQFLIQYYNGEERAKGNILERFSAQQFPDLHSELNLSSLELGDSALYFCASSATYATDYGYTFGSGTRLTVV.